Following are 6 T cell receptor beta chains from one sample sequenced in a study of PD-L1 blockade in urothelial cancer. Measured with immunoSEQ multiplex PCR; TCRdb has only the in-frame clones, and not every one. The table records roughly 120,000 clones, under 95% of them present only once. As to time point: peripheral blood 6 weeks after treatment start. The material sequenced was PBMCs, taken around atezolizumab (anti-PD-L1) treatment. The receptor source for this set is a man aged 55 to 70 with urothelial cancer.

The chain recombines TRBV5-1 with TRBJ2-7, with 7 bases identical to TRBD1. Unmatched junction bases numbered 7, after V lost 4 bases and J lost 0 bases. Per the germline V gene, CDR1 is SGHRS and CDR2 is YFSETQ. The CDR3 contains 15 residues. In DNA, the CDR3 is TGCGCCAGCAGCCCCGAGACAGGGAACTCCTACGAGCAGTACTTC. Residues: CASSPETGNSYEQYF.

V and J are TRBV13 and TRBJ2-2, with 7 bases that match TRBD2. Germline V CDR1 and CDR2: PRHDT, FYEKMQ (reference sequence). Losses at the gene ends were 3 bases for V and 4 bases for J; bases not matched to a gene: 2. This CDR3 has 14 amino acids. DNA for the CDR3: TGTGCCAGCAGCTTTCGGACTAGCACCGGGGAGCTGTTTTTT. It codes for CASSFRTSTGELFF.

The chain combines TRBV28 with TRBJ1-3; TRBD1 might be the D (5 bases). CDR1 is MDHEN, CDR2 SYDVKM, per germline. The CDR3 spans 15 residues. Between the trimmed V and J ends, which lost 2 bases and 4 bases, there was a span of 12 bases. CDR3 DNA: TGTGCCAGCAGTTTACTCCGAGCAGGGGGAAACACCATATATTTT. Encoded protein: CASSLLRAGGNTIYF.

This clone occurred once. CDR3 loop: CASSVRGTVTDTQYF. In nucleotides, the CDR3 is TGTGCCAGCAGTGTGCGGGGTACCGTCACAGATACGCAGTATTTT. This chain connects TRBV6-4 to TRBJ2-3; D is perhaps TRBD2 (6 bases). Germline assignment: CDR1 MRHNA and CDR2 SNTAGT. The ends were cut back, 4 bases at V and 2 bases at J, with 13 bases in the middle. This CDR3 spans 15 amino acids.

The chain links TRBV7-8 to TRBJ2-1; tentative D call: TRBD2 (5 bases). V was clipped by 1 base and J by 8 bases, with 15 bases between them. The CDR3 is 15 residues long. Germline-derived CDR1 and CDR2 are SGHVS and FQNEAQ. As DNA, the CDR3 is TGTGCCAGCAGCTTAGTGGCTAGCCTGGGCGATGAGCAGTTCTTC. As protein: CASSLVASLGDEQFF.

The chain employs TRBV5-4 and TRBJ2-1; tentative D call: TRBD2 (6 bases). From germline, CDR1 is SGHNT and CDR2 YYREEE (reference sequence). The length of the CDR3 is 15 residues. Deletions cut 7 bases from V and 6 bases from J, with 20 bases between. CDR3 DNA: TGTGCCAGCTGGCGAAAAACGGGGACTGCCAATGAGCAGTTCTTC. This encodes CASWRKTGTANEQFF.